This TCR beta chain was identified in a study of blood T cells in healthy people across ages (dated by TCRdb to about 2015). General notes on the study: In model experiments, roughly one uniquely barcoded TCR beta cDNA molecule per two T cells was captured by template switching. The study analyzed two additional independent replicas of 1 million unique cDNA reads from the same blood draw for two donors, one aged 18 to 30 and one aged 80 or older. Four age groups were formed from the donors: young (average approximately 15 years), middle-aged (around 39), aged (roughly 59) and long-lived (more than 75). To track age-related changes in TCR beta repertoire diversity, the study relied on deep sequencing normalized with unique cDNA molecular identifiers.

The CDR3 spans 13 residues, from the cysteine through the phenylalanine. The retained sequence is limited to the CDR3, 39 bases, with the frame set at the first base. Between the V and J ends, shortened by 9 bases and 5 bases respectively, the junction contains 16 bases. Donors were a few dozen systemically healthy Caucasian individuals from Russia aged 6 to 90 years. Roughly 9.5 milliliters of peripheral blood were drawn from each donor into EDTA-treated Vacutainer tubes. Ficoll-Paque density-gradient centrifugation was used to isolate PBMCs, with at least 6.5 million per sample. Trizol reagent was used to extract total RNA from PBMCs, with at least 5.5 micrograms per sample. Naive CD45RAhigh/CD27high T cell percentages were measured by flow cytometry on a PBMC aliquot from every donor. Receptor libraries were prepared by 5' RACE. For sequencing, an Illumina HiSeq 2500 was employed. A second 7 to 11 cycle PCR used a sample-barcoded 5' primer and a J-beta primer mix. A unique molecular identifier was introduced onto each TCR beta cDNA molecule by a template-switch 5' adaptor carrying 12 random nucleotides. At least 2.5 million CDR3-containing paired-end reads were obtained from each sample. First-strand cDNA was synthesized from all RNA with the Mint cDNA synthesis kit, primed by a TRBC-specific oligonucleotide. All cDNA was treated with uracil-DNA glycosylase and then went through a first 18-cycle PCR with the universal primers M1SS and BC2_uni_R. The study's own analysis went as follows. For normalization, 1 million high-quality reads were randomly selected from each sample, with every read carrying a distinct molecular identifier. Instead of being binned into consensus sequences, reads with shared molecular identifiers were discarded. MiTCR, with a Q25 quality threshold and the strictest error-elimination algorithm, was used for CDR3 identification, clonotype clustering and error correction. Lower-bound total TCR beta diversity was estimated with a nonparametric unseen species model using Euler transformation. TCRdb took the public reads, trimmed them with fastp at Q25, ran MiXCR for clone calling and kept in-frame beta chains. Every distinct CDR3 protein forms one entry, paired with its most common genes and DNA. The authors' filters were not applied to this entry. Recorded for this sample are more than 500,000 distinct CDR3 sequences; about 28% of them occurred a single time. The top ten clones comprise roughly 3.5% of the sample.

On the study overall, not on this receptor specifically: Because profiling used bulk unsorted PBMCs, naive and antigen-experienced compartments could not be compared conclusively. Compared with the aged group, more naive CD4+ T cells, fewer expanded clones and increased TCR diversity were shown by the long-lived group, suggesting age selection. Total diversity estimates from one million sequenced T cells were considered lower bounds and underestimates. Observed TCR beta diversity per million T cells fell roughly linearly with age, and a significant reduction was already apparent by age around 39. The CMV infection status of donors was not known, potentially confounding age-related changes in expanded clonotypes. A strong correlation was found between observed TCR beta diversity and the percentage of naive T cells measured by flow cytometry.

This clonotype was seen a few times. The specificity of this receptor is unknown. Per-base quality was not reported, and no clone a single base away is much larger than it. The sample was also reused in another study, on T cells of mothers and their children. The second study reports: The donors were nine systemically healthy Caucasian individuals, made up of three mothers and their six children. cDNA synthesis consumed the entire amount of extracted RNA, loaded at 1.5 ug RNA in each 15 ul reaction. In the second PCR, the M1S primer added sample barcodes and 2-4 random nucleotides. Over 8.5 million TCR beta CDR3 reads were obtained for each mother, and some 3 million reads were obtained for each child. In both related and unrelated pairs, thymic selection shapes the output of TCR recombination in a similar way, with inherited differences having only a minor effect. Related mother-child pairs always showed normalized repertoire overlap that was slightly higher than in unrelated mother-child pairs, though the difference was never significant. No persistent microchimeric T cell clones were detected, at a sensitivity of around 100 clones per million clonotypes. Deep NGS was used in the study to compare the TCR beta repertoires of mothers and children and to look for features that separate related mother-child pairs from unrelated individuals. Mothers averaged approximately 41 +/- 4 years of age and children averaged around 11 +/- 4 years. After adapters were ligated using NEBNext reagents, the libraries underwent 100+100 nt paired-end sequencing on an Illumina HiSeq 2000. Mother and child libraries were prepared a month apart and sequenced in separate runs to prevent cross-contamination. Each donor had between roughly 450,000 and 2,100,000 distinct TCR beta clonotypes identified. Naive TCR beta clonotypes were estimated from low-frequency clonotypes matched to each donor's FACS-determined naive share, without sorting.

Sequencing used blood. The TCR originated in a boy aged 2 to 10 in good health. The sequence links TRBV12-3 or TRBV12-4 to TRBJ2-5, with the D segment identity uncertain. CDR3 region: CASSIDSRETQYF. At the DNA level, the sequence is TGTGCCAGTTCAATTGACTCGAGGGAGACCCAGTACTTC.